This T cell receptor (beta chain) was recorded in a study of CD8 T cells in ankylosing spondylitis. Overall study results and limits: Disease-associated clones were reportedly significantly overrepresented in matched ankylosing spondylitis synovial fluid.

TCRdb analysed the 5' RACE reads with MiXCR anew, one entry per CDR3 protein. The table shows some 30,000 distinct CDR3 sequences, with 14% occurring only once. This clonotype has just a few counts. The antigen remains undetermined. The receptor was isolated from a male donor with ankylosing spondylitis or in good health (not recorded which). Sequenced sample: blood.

The CDR3: CASSLGGRDRTNTEAFF. In DNA, the CDR3 is TGTGCCAGCAGCTTGGGAGGCCGGGACAGGACGAACACTGAAGCTTTCTTT. The chain couples TRBV5-5 to TRBJ1-1; 8 bases agree with TRBD1. CDR1 is SGHKS and CDR2 is YYEKEE in the germline V gene (reference sequence). CDR3 length: 17 residues. J was trimmed by 1 base and V by 0 bases; bases with no gene match: 8.